This T cell receptor beta chain was obtained from a study of cytomegalovirus exposure and HLA in healthy donors. General observations from the study: In an earlier analysis, about 87% or about 30%: the productive usage of most TCR beta V segments.

In germline, CDR1 is SGHRS, CDR2 YFSETQ. This CDR3 contains 13 residues. V lost 7 bases and J lost 5, with 14 bases in between. The PCR contained 60 Vbeta and 13 Jbeta primers. The repertoire was sequenced with immunoSEQ multiplex PCR; TCRdb's copy has only in-frame clones and lacks some. The sample lists 120,000 or so clones; more than 70% were seen once. Worth noting for this clone: The antigen remains undetermined.

The receptor comes from a woman aged 50 to 60 in good health and CMV-seropositive. The gene calls are TRBV5-1 and TRBJ2-3; D not resolved. Sequenced sample: PBMCs. The DNA for the CDR3 is TGCGCCAGCCGAACCCAAGGAGAAGATACGCAGTATTTT. This sequence encodes CASRTQGEDTQYF.